The 10 T cell receptor beta chains reported below all come from one sample, sequenced in a study of human T cells and chemical hapten exposure. Time point described: patch test 2, 6 weeks after DPC sensitization. Treatment defined: therapeutic diphenylcyclopropenone sensitization with weekly scalp DPC. MiXCR was run by TCRdb on the RACE reads, yielding one entry per CDR3 protein. Of approximately 120,000 distinct CDR3 sequences detected, about a tenth appear once; the ten largest clones hold more than 3%. This specimen was whole blood, taken in connection with sensitization to the hapten diphenylcyclopropenone (DPC). These receptors all stem from a woman aged 40 to 49 with alopecia areata. Some clones in this sample may be carry-over from other donors' samples.

This clonotype showed up many times. The rearrangement joins TRBV2 to TRBJ2-7, with unresolved D. Per the germline V gene, CDR1 is SNHLY and CDR2 is FYNNEI. The CDR3 has 12 residues. V shed 8 bases and J shed 3 bases, with 11 bases lying between them. The CDR3 spells CASSENGYEQYF. In nucleotides, the CDR3 is TGTGCCAGCTCCGAGAACGGCTACGAGCAGTACTTC.

This clonotype was observed a handful of times. CDR3 amino acids: CATSRVGGFQPQHF. The CDR3 DNA is TGTGCCACCAGCAGAGTAGGGGGTTTCCAGCCCCAGCATTTT. The V gene is TRBV15, the J gene TRBJ1-5, with a weak D call TRBD1 (6 bases). The CDR3 length is 14 residues. Trimming took off 1 base at V and 7 bases at J, with 11 bases between the two ends. From germline, CDR1 is LNHNV and CDR2 YYDKDF (reference sequence).

This clonotype showed up many times. The rearrangement uses TRBV3-1 and TRBJ1-1; unclear D gene. Germline CDR1 LGHDT, CDR2 YNNKEL (reference sequence). Trimming removed 1 base at V and 7 bases at J, with 13 bases between. CDR3 length: 14 residues. CDR3 nucleotides: TGTGCCAGCAGCCAAGGAACATCGGTATATGAAGCTTTCTTT. The encoded protein is CASSQGTSVYEAFF.

To note about this clonotype: A much larger clone lies one base from this, so it may be a read error. The gene calls are TRBV20-1 and TRBJ2-7; no clear D. The CDR3 contains 12 residues. CDR1 and CDR2 from the germline V gene are DFQATT and SNEGSKA (reference sequence). With 5 bases removed from V and 3 bases from J, the gap between germline ends came to 11 bases. Here the CDR3 DNA reads TGCAGTGCTGGATCCCCAGGCTACGAGCAGTACTTC. Residues: CSAGSPGYEQYF.

Ten or more counts support this clonotype. The J gene is TRBJ2-7, the V gene TRBV30; 9 bases are a match to TRBD1. This CDR3 spans 15 amino acids. The J segment lost 4 bases and the V segment lost 2 bases, leaving 9 bases of the junction unmatched. Germline V CDR1 and CDR2: GTSNPN, SVGIG (reference sequence). Here the CDR3 reads CAWSTPTGGRYEQYF. The CDR3 DNA reads TGTGCCTGGAGTACTCCGACAGGGGGTAGATACGAGCAGTACTTC.

As to this clonotype: It may be a read error: a sequence one base away is much more abundant. V usage is TRBV7-2 and J usage is TRBJ1-1, with D possibly matching TRBD1 (5 bases). The CDR3 totals 15 residues. Germline loops: CDR1 SGHTA, CDR2 FQGNSA. CDR3 region: CASSLRGGHGTEAIF. CDR3 sequence (DNA): TGTGCCAGCAGCTTGAGGGGCGGCCATGGTACTGAAGCTATCTTT.

This clonotype has ten or more counts. This chain links TRBV4-1 with TRBJ1-2; no clear D. The CDR3 is made up of 16 amino acids. Trimming took off 1 base at V and 1 base at J, with 13 bases between the two ends. The germline V gene encodes CDR1 MGHRA and CDR2 YSYEKL. The CDR3 nucleotides read TGCGCCAGCAGCCAAGGCGTAGGGCGCAGTAACTATGGCTACACCTTC. It is translated as CASSQGVGRSNYGYTF.

This clonotype was detected many times. The rearrangement links TRBV5-1 to TRBJ2-1; 7 bases line up with TRBD2. The CDR3 runs 17 residues. Trimming at V came to 4 bases and at J to 0 bases, leaving 10 bases not matched to a gene. CDR1 and CDR2 from the germline V gene are SGHRS and YFSETQ. The CDR3 is CASSLVMRGSSYNEQFF. CDR3 nucleotide sequence: TGCGCCAGCAGCCTCGTGATGCGGGGGAGCTCCTACAATGAGCAGTTCTTC.

About this clonotype: A read error may be the cause here, since a much bigger clone is one base away. The chain couples TRBV5-1 to TRBJ2-7, with D unresolved. The CDR3 length is 13 residues. V shed 4 bases and J shed 6 bases, with 14 bases lying between them. From germline, CDR1 is SGHRS and CDR2 YFSETQ. The CDR3 reads CASSPFPAGEQYF. The CDR3, as DNA: TGCGCCAGCAGCCCTTTTCCGGCAGGCGAGCAGTACTTC.

This clonotype was counted between two and nine times. The V gene is TRBV7-2, the J gene TRBJ2-1; maybe TRBD2 (7 bases). The length of the CDR3 is 13 residues. Trimming removed 2 bases at V and 6 bases at J, with 8 bases between. The V gene's germline CDR1 is SGHTA and CDR2 FQGNSA. The CDR3: CASSLRGANEQFF. CDR3 in DNA: TGTGCCAGCAGCTTACGGGGGGCCAATGAGCAGTTCTTC. The complete variable domain, with remaining parts taken from reference TRBV7-2 and TRBJ2-1, reads GAGVSQSPSNKVTEKGKDVELRCDPISGHTALYWYRQSLGQGLEFLIYFQGNSAPDKSGLPSDRFSAERTGGSVSTLTIQRTQQEDSAVYLCASSLRGANEQFFGPGTRLTVL.